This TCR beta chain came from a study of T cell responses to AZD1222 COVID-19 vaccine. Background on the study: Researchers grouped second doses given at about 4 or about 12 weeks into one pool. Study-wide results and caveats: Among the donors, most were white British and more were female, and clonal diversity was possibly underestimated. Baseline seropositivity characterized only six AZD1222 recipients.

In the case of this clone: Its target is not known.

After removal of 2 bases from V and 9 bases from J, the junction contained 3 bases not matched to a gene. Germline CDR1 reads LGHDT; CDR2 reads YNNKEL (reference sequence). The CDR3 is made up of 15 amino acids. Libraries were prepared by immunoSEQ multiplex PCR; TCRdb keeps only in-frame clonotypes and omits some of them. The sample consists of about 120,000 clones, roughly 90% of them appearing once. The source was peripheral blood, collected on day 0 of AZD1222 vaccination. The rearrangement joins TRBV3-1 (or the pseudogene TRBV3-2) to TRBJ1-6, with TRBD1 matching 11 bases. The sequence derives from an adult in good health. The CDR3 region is CASSQPGQGVSPLHF. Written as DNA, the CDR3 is TGTGCCAGCAGCCAACCGGGACAGGGGGTTTCACCCCTCCACTTT.